The 5 T cell receptor beta chains given below trace back to one sample, sequenced in a study of Ad26.COV2.S vaccination and SARS-CoV-2 variants. Treatment meaning: around 19 received Ad26.COV2.S at low or high dose, single or two shots; 5 received placebo; per-sample allocation not given. Sample collection was performed on day 63 after the first vaccine or placebo injection. The table came from immunoSEQ multiplex PCR; TCRdb's copy has only in-frame clones and leaves some out. The sample shows some 390,000 clones, about 88% of them seen only once. This sample comprised peripheral blood, obtained in a trial of Ad26.COV2.S vaccine versus placebo. These receptors came from a person aged 18-60 years who received the Ad26.COV2.S COVID-19 vaccine or a placebo.

The count of this clone is one. The rearrangement joins TRBV9 to TRBJ2-3; D not certain. V shed 0 bases and J shed 4 bases, with 15 bases lying between them. This CDR3 is built from 16 residues. CDR1 is SGDLS, CDR2 YYNGEE, per germline. DNA of the CDR3: TGTGCCAGCAGCGTAGAAAGGGAAAAGGAAGCAGATACGCAGTATTTT. Its protein product is CASSVEREKEADTQYF.

The chain links TRBV6-4 to TRBJ2-3; the match to TRBD2 covers 7 bases. The CDR3 extends over 13 amino acids. V lost 4 bases and J lost 6; bases outside the gene matches: 4. Germline V lookup: CDR1 MRHNA, CDR2 SNTAGT. CDR3 nucleotide sequence: TGTGCCAGCAGTGTGGGGAGGGGCGATACGCAGTATTTT. Its translation is CASSVGRGDTQYF.

The chain recombines TRBV5-1 with TRBJ1-3, with D possibly matching TRBD1 (5 bases). This CDR3 comprises 16 residues. With 0 bases removed from V and 0 bases from J, the gap between germline ends came to 10 bases. Germline V gene data show CDR1 as SGHRS and CDR2 as YFSETQ. The CDR3 DNA is TGCGCCAGCAGCTTGGGTTGGGGGACCTCTGGAAACACCATATATTTT. It is translated as CASSLGWGTSGNTIYF.

The chain combines TRBV18 with TRBJ1-1; D perhaps matches TRBD1 (6 bases). V shed 0 bases and J shed 10 bases, with 15 bases lying between them. Germline CDR1 and CDR2: KGHSH and LQKENI. The CDR3 contains 14 residues. The CDR3 sequence is CASSPPGQRDGAFF. The CDR3 DNA reads TGTGCCAGCTCACCACCGGGACAAAGGGATGGAGCTTTCTTT.

V gene TRBV11-2 combines with J gene TRBJ2-4; 7 nucleotides line up with TRBD2. The CDR3 has 16 amino acids. Germline assignment: CDR1 SGHAT and CDR2 FQNNGV. V trimming: 5 bases; J trimming: 7 bases; junction bases outside the gene matches: 14. CDR3 in amino acids: CASSPSRGGSGNIQYF. The CDR3 DNA sequence: TGTGCCAGCAGCCCCTCCCGGGGCGGGAGTGGGAACATTCAGTACTTC. Using reference TRBV11-2 and TRBJ2-4 for the parts outside the CDR3, the full variable domain is EAGVAQSPRYKIIEKRQSVAFWCNPISGHATLYWYQQILGQGPKLLIQFQNNGVVDDSQLPKDRFSAERLKGVDSTLKIQPAKLEDSAVYLCASSPSRGGSGNIQYFGAGTRLSVL.